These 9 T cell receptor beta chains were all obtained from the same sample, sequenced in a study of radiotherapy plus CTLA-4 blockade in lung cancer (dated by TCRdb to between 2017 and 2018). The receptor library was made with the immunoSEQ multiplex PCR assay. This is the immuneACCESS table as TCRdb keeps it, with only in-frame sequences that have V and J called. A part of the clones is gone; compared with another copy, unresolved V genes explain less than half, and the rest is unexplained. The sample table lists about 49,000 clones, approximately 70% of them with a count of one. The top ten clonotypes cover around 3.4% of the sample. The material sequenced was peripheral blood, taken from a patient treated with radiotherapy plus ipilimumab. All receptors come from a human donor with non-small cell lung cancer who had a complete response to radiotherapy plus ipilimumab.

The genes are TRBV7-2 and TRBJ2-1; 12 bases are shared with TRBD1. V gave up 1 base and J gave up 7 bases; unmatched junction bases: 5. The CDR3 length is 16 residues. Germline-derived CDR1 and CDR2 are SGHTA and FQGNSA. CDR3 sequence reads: CASSLDGTGGRNEQFF. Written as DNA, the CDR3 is TGTGCCAGCAGCTTAGATGGGACAGGGGGCAGGAATGAGCAGTTCTTC.

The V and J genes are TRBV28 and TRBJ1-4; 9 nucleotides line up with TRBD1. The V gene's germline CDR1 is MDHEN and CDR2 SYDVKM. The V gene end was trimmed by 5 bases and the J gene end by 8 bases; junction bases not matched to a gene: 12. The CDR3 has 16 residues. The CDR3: CASSQTQGAFGEKLFF. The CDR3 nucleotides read TGTGCCAGCAGTCAAACACAGGGGGCTTTTGGAGAAAAACTGTTTTTT.

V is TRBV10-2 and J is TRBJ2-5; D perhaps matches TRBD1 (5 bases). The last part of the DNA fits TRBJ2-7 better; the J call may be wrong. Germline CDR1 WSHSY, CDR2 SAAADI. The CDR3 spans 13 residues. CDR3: CASSDQGRYEQYF. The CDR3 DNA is TGCGCCAGCAGTGACCAGGGCCGGTACGAGCAGTACTTC.

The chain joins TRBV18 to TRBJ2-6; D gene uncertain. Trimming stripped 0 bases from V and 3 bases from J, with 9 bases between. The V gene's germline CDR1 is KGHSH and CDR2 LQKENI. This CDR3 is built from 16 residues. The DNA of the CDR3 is TGTGCCAGCTCACCACCGTCCAGAGGTGGGGCCAACGTCCTGACTTTC. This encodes CASSPPSRGGANVLTF.

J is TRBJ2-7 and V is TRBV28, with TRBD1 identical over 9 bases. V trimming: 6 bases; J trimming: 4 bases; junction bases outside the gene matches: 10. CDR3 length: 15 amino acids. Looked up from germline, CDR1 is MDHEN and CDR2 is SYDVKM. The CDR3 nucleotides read TGTGCCAGCAGCCGAACCGGGACAGGGACGTACGAGCAGTACTTC. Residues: CASSRTGTGTYEQYF.

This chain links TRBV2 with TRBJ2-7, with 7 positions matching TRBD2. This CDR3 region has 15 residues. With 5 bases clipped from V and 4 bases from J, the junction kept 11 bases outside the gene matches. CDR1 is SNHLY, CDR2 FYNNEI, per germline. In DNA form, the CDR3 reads TGTGCCAGCAGTCCCCCCCGGGGAGGGAGTTACGAGCAGTACTTC. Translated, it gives CASSPPRGGSYEQYF.

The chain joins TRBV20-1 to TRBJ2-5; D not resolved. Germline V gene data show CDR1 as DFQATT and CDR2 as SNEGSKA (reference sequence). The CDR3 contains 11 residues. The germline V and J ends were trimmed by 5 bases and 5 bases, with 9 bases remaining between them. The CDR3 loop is CSAPRLETQYF. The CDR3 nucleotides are TGCAGTGCTCCGAGGCTCGAGACCCAGTACTTC.

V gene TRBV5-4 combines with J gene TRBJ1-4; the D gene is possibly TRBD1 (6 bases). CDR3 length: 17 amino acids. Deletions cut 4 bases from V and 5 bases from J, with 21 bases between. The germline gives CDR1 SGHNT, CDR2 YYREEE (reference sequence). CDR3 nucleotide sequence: TGTGCCAGCAGCCGCCTCCCGGGGATTGGGGGCAATGAAAAACTGTTTTTT. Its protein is CASSRLPGIGGNEKLFF.

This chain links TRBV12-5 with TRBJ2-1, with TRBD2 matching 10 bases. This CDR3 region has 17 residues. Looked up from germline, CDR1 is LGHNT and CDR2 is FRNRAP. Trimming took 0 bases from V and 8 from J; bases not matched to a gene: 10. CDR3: CASGLVRSGGAGDEQFF. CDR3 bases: TGTGCTAGTGGTTTGGTACGGAGCGGGGGGGCAGGGGATGAGCAGTTCTTC.